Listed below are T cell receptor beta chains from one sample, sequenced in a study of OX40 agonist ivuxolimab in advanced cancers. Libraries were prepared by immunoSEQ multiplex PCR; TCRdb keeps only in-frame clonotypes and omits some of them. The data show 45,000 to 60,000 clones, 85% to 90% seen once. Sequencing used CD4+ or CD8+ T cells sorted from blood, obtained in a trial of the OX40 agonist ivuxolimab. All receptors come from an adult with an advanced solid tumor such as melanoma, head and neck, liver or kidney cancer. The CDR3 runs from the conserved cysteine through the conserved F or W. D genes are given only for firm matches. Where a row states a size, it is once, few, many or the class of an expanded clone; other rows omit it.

TGCGCCAGCAGCCGTCGACTAGCGGGAGAGGAGACAGATACGCAGTATTTT CASSRRLAGEETDTQYF TRBV5-1 . TRBD2 TRBJ2-3
TGCAGCGGGGGTACTTCGAACACCGGGGAGCTGTTTTTT CSGGTSNTGELFF TRBV29-1 . . TRBJ2-2
TGCAGTGCTAGAGATCAAGAGACCCAGTACTTC CSARDQETQYF TRBV20-1 . . TRBJ2-5
TGTGCCAGCAGCGCTTGGGCCCTTTCGACTGAAGCTTTCTTT CASSAWALSTEAFF TRBV11-2 . . TRBJ1-1
TGTGCCAGTAGTTCCCAGAGGAATGAGCAGTTCTTC CASSSQRNEQFF TRBV19 . . TRBJ2-1
TGTGCCTGGAGTCCCTTTGGGGATTACAATCAGCCCCAGCATTTT CAWSPFGDYNQPQHF TRBV30 . . TRBJ1-5
TGTGCCAGCAGCCGTCCCGGGACAGGGCAACACGAGCAGTACTTC CASSRPGTGQHEQYF TRBV7-9 . TRBD1 TRBJ2-7
TGTGCCAGCAGTGACCCGGCGTACTATGGCTACACCTTC CASSDPAYYGYTF TRBV6-1 . . TRBJ1-2
TGCAGCGTTAGACTGACAGATACGCAGTATTTT CSVRLTDTQYF TRBV29-1 . . TRBJ2-3
TGTGCCATCAGGGACGGGACTAGGGGTTACGAGCAGTACTTC CAIRDGTRGYEQYF TRBV10-3 . TRBD2 TRBJ2-7
TGTGCCAGCAGTTCTGGACAGGGCATGAACACTGAAGCTTTCTTT CASSSGQGMNTEAFF TRBV27 . TRBD1 TRBJ1-1
TGCGCCAGCAGCCAAGGTGGAGGGACCGGGGAGCTGTTTTTT CASSQGGGTGELFF TRBV4-3 few . TRBJ2-2
TGTGCCAGCAGCCCGGGTGGGAACCGAAACTACGAGCAGTACTTC CASSPGGNRNYEQYF TRBV6-5 . . TRBJ2-7
TGTGCCAGCAGCTTAGTGGGAGAGCAGTACTTC CASSLVGEQYF TRBV7-2 . . TRBJ2-5
TGTGCCAGCAGAAGGACTAGCGACACAATTAGGGATACGCAGTATTTT CASRRTSDTIRDTQYF TRBV11-2 . TRBD2 TRBJ2-3
TGTGCCAGCAGCTTGGAGGACAGGGGAAACACCATATATTTT CASSLEDRGNTIYF TRBV5-6 . TRBD1 TRBJ1-3
TGTGCCAGCAGCTCCGTATTGACCCTTTACTATGGCTACACCTTC CASSSVLTLYYGYTF TRBV11-2 few . TRBJ1-2
TGTGCCAGCAGCCAAGGGCAGAACAGCCAAGAGACCCAGTACTTC CASSQGQNSQETQYF TRBV4-2 . . TRBJ2-5
TGTGCCAGCAGCTCCGGGACAAATGGCTACACCTTC CASSSGTNGYTF TRBV7-9 . . TRBJ1-2
TGCAGCGTTGGGGGTGGGGGAGGTGCAGATACGCAGTATTTT CSVGGGGGADTQYF TRBV29-1 . . TRBJ2-3
TGTGCCACCAGCAGAGGGGGACAGGGGAGCACTGAAGCTTTCTTT CATSRGGQGSTEAFF TRBV15 . TRBD1 TRBJ1-1
TGTGCCACCAGCAGTCCGGATCAGCCCCAGCATTTT CATSSPDQPQHF TRBV15 . . TRBJ1-5
TGTGCCAGCAGCTTAGGACTAGGTCGCACAGATACGCAGTATTTT CASSLGLGRTDTQYF TRBV7-6 . . TRBJ2-3
TGTGCCAGCTCACCTAGCGGGACCTACAATGAGCAGTTCTTC CASSPSGTYNEQFF TRBV18 once TRBD2 TRBJ2-1
TGCGCCAGCAGCCAAAGGGGAACTGGGACCCCGAGAGAGACCCAGTACTTC CASSQRGTGTPRETQYF TRBV4-1 . . TRBJ2-5
TGTGCCAGCAGCGTAAGACAGGGGGACACTGAAGCTTTCTTT CASSVRQGDTEAFF TRBV7-9 . TRBD1 TRBJ1-1
TGCGCCAGCACTCTTTTGATGGGACAGGGCGACTATGGCTACACCTTC CASTLLMGQGDYGYTF TRBV5-1 once TRBD1 TRBJ1-2
TGTGCCAGCAGCCTTAGAGGGGGGTCGGACACTGAAGCTTTCTTT CASSLRGGSDTEAFF TRBV6-1 . . TRBJ1-1
TGCAGCGCGGGGAACACTGAAGCTTTCTTT CSAGNTEAFF TRBV29-1 . . TRBJ1-1
TGTGCCAGCAGCCGCAGTCTGGGCGGACCCCAAGAGACCCAGTACTTC CASSRSLGGPQETQYF TRBV6-6 few . TRBJ2-5
TGTGCCAGCAGCCGACGGGACAGGCCCCCCACGTACTTC CASSRRDRPPTYF TRBV7-9 . TRBD1 TRBJ2-7
TGTGCCAGCAGTCCCCCTAGGTGGGAGGGCCCTCAAGAGCAGTTCTTC CASSPPRWEGPQEQFF TRBV28 . TRBD2 TRBJ2-1
TGTGCCAGCAGTGAAGCCGGAGACGGGCCCTACGAGCAGTACTTC CASSEAGDGPYEQYF TRBV6-1 . . TRBJ2-7
TGTGCCAGCTCACCACCCGGGACTAGCGGGATAGAGCAGTACTTC CASSPPGTSGIEQYF TRBV18 . TRBD2 TRBJ2-7
TGTGCCAGCAGCCGACTAGCGGAATACAATGAGCAGTTCTTC CASSRLAEYNEQFF TRBV7-3 few TRBD2 TRBJ2-1
TGTGCCAGCAGCTCAACGAACACCGGGGAGCTGTTTTTT CASSSTNTGELFF TRBV7-8 . . TRBJ2-2
TGTGCCACCAGCAGAGAAAGGGGTGAAAAACTGTTTTTT CATSRERGEKLFF TRBV15 . . TRBJ1-4
TGTGCCAGCAGCCGCCCCACGTTGAACACCGGGGAGCTGTTTTTT CASSRPTLNTGELFF TRBV7-9 . . TRBJ2-2
TGTGCCACCGGGGGACGACGGCCAAATCAGCCCCAGCATTTT CATGGRRPNQPQHF TRBV28 . . TRBJ1-5
TGTGCCAGCAGTTACCCCGGGGCCTACGAGCAGTACTTC CASSYPGAYEQYF TRBV6-5 . . TRBJ2-7
TGTGCCAGTAAGTGGGGGGAATCGAGTCAGCCCCAGCATTTT CASKWGESSQPQHF TRBV19 . . TRBJ1-5
TGCGCCAGCAGCCAAGGGAGGGAAGAGCAGTTCTTC CASSQGREEQFF TRBV4-1 . . TRBJ2-1
TGCGCCAGCGGAAAGCGGAGTCCCTACGAGCAGTACTTC CASGKRSPYEQYF TRBV5-1 . . TRBJ2-7
TGTGCCAGCAGTCCACTAGCCAAAAACATTCAGTACTTC CASSPLAKNIQYF TRBV27 . . TRBJ2-4
TGCGCCAGCAGCCAACCGGACAGAGAGACCCAGTACTTC CASSQPDRETQYF TRBV4-1 . . TRBJ2-5
TGCAGCGTCCCCGAGGGTCACTATGGCTACACCTTC CSVPEGHYGYTF TRBV29-1 . . TRBJ1-2
TGTGCCAGCAGTCCGCTAGCGGGAGGGAGGGAGACCCAGTACTTC CASSPLAGGRETQYF TRBV7-2 . TRBD2 TRBJ2-5
TGTGTAACCCGGGGCACCGCCGAAAAACTGTTTTTT CVTRGTAEKLFF TRBV2 . . TRBJ1-4
TGTGCCAGCAGCCCAAGGACTAGCGGTTACTCCTACGAGCAGTACTTC CASSPRTSGYSYEQYF TRBV7-2 . TRBD2 TRBJ2-7
TGTGCCAGCAGGGGTAGTATGAACACTGAAGCTTTCTTT CASRGSMNTEAFF TRBV28 . . TRBJ1-1